These 32 T cell receptor beta chains were all obtained from the same sample, sequenced in a study of blood T cell repertoires in COVID-19. Using immunoSEQ multiplex PCR, the repertoire was profiled, and TCRdb retains in-frame clones only, with some absent. The sample includes tens of thousands of clones, 80% to 90% seen only once; the top ten take approximately 5.3%. The sequenced sample was peripheral blood. The origin of the receptors is a man in his fifties with active COVID-19.

The chain combines TRBV24-1 with TRBJ2-1; 7 bases line up with TRBD2. Germline CDR1 is KGHDR and CDR2 is SFDVKD. The CDR3 loop spans 15 amino acids. Trimming at V came to 4 bases and at J to 10 bases, leaving 12 bases not matched to a gene. CDR3 sequence: CATSDLGDYRGEQFF. CDR3 nucleotide sequence: TGTGCCACCAGTGACCTGGGGGACTATCGGGGGGAGCAGTTCTTC.

The chain has TRBV12-3 or TRBV12-4 and TRBJ1-1, with D possibly being TRBD1 (5 bases). CDR3 length equals 12 residues. V gave up 6 bases and J gave up 9 bases, with 14 bases separating them. The CDR3 region has the DNA TGTGCCAGCAGAAACGTAGCAGGGCAAGCTTTCTTT. It specifies CASRNVAGQAFF.

The chain has TRBV5-1 and TRBJ2-2; 8 bases match TRBD1. The CDR3 loop spans 15 amino acids. The J segment lost 6 bases and the V segment lost 5 bases, leaving 9 bases of the junction unmatched. Germline CDR1 is SGHRS and CDR2 is YFSETQ. The CDR3 DNA is TGCGCCAGCAGGCTCTGGACAGGGCGCGCCGGGGAGCTGTTTTTT. This codes for CASRLWTGRAGELFF.

This rearrangement joins TRBV15 to TRBJ2-6, with a weak D call TRBD1 (6 bases). Per the germline V gene, CDR1 is LNHNV and CDR2 is YYDKDF (reference sequence). Deletions cut 4 bases from V and 0 bases from J, with 10 bases between. The CDR3 is 16 amino acids. This chain's CDR3 is CATSTGESSGANVLTF. CDR3 coding DNA: TGTGCCACCAGCACAGGGGAGAGCTCTGGGGCCAACGTCCTGACTTTC.

J is TRBJ2-1 and V is TRBV11-2, with TRBD1 identical over 9 bases. The CDR3 sequence is 12 residues long. From germline, CDR1 is SGHAT and CDR2 FQNNGV. Losses at the gene ends were 10 bases for V and 9 bases for J; bases not matched to a gene: 7. The CDR3 loop reads CATRTGEGEQFF. CDR3 DNA: TGTGCCACCAGGACAGGGGAGGGTGAGCAGTTCTTC.

The V call is TRBV5-1, the J call TRBJ2-7; 10 positions agree with TRBD1. Germline CDR1 reads SGHRS; CDR2 reads YFSETQ. With V trimmed by 8 bases and J by 7 bases, 6 bases remained unmatched. CDR3 size: 12 residues. The CDR3 loop reads CASGDRGGEQYF. In nucleotides, the CDR3 is TGCGCCAGTGGGGACAGGGGAGGAGAGCAGTACTTC. Together with reference TRBV5-1 and TRBJ2-7, the CDR3 gives the full variable domain: KAGVTQTPRYLIKTRGQQVTLSCSPISGHRSVSWYQQTPGQGLQFLFEYFSETQRNKGNFPGRFSGRQFSNSRSEMNVSTLELGDSALYLCASGDRGGEQYFGPGTRLTVT.

The chain combines TRBV7-9 with TRBJ1-2; TRBD1 is a possible D gene (6 bases). V was pared by 4 bases and J by 5 bases, with 20 bases between. This CDR3 is built from 16 residues. Germline V gene data show CDR1 as SEHNR and CDR2 as FQNEAQ (reference sequence). The CDR3 DNA reads TGTGCCAGCAGCTCTGGACTCGAGCAGGGGTTTTATGGCTACACCTTC. It codes for CASSSGLEQGFYGYTF. The full variable domain, completed using reference TRBV7-9 and TRBJ1-2, is DTGVSQNPRHKITKRGQNVTFRCDPISEHNRLYWYRQTLGQGPEFLTYFQNEAQLEKSRLLSDRFSAERPKGSFSTLEIQRTEQGDSAMYLCASSSGLEQGFYGYTFGSGTRLTVV.

The rearrangement joins TRBV11-2 to TRBJ1-2; possibly TRBD1 for D (5 bases). Trimming removed 5 bases at V and 0 bases at J, with 7 bases between. The CDR3 has 13 amino acids. Germline V gives CDR1 SGHAT, CDR2 FQNNGV. In nucleotides, the CDR3 is TGTGCCAGCAGCCCGGACACTAACTATGGCTACACCTTC. Translated, it gives CASSPDTNYGYTF.

This chain connects TRBV11-2 to TRBJ2-7; TRBD2 aligns across 11 bases. The germline V gene has CDR1 SGHAT and CDR2 FQNNGV. The CDR3 sequence is 17 residues long. V gave up 3 bases and J gave up 3 bases; unmatched junction bases: 10. The CDR3 protein is CASSLRWGLAEIYEQYF. The CDR3 region has the DNA TGTGCCAGCAGCTTGCGGTGGGGACTAGCGGAGATCTACGAGCAGTACTTC.

This sequence joins TRBV13 and TRBJ2-5; D gene unclear. This CDR3 has 14 amino acids. Trimming took 2 bases from V and 5 from J, leaving 12 bases between them. Looked up from germline, CDR1 is PRHDT and CDR2 is FYEKMQ (reference sequence). The CDR3 spells CASSLSGPRETQYF. The DNA for the CDR3 is TGTGCCAGCAGCTTATCCGGTCCGAGGGAGACCCAGTACTTC.

The chain employs TRBV11-2 and TRBJ2-1, with a weak D call TRBD1 (6 bases). CDR3 size: 12 residues. Germline CDR1 is SGHAT and CDR2 is FQNNGV. The V and J ends lost 5 bases and 14 bases respectively, with 16 bases between them. The chain's CDR3 is CASSAWTAPKFF. The CDR3 bases are TGTGCCAGCAGCGCCTGGACAGCTCCCAAGTTCTTC.

This clone was seen once. The chain joins TRBV27 to TRBJ1-1, with 8 bases that match TRBD1. Germline V CDR1 and CDR2: MNHEY, SMNVEV (reference sequence). After removal of 4 bases from V and 8 bases from J, the junction contained 9 bases not matched to a gene. CDR3 length: 14 amino acids. In DNA, the CDR3 is TGTGCCAGCAGTTCCCTTTCCGACAGGGGCGAAGCTTTCTTT. This codes for CASSSLSDRGEAFF.

The chain carries TRBV14 and TRBJ2-1; D may be TRBD2 (5 bases). CDR1 and CDR2 (germline): SGHDN, FVKESK. Trimming left V 6 bases short and J 9 bases short, with 27 bases between. The CDR3 is 17 residues long. CDR3 in amino acids: CASSDLPWTQHSGEQFF. CDR3 sequence (DNA): TGTGCCAGCAGTGACCTCCCCTGGACTCAACATTCCGGTGAGCAGTTCTTC.

The chain recombines TRBV19 with TRBJ1-2, with D perhaps TRBD1 (6 bases). V lost 4 bases and J lost 0, with 12 bases in between. The length of the CDR3 is 15 residues. Germline V gene sequence: CDR1 LNHDA, CDR2 SQIVND (reference sequence). This chain's CDR3 is CASSKLHRANYGYTF. The CDR3 DNA reads as TGTGCCAGTAGTAAGCTCCACAGGGCTAACTATGGCTACACCTTC. Using reference TRBV19 and TRBJ1-2 for the parts outside the CDR3, the full variable domain is DGGITQSPKYLFRKEGQNVTLSCEQNLNHDAMYWYRQDPGQGLRLIYYSQIVNDFQKGDIAEGYSVSREKKESFPLTVTSAQKNPTAFYLCASSKLHRANYGYTFGSGTRLTVV.

The chain links TRBV11-2 to TRBJ2-7; TRBD1 is a possible D gene (5 bases). This CDR3 spans 13 amino acids. V lost 4 bases and J lost 0, with 7 bases in between. Germline V gene data show CDR1 as SGHAT and CDR2 as FQNNGV. CDR3 residues: CASSSTVSYEQYF. DNA of the CDR3: TGTGCCAGCAGCTCGACAGTCTCCTACGAGCAGTACTTC.

The rearrangement links TRBV5-1 to TRBJ1-1, with D unresolved. Trimming removed 0 bases from V and 5 bases from J, with 11 bases in between. The length of the CDR3 is 14 residues. Germline V gene lookup returns CDR1 SGHRS and CDR2 YFSETQ. The CDR3 sequence is CASSLDRLTTEAFF. CDR3 bases: TGCGCCAGCAGCTTGGACCGATTGACAACTGAAGCTTTCTTT.

In nucleotides, the CDR3 is TGTGCCAGCAGCTCAGACAGGTTGAAAAACATTCAGTACTTC. This sequence encodes CASSSDRLKNIQYF. V is TRBV7-2 and J is TRBJ2-4, with D possibly TRBD1 on 6 matching bases. Germline-derived CDR1 and CDR2 are SGHTA and FQGNSA. This CDR3 comprises 14 residues. Trimming took 4 bases from V and 4 from J, leaving 11 bases between them.

The rearrangement uses TRBV12-3 or TRBV12-4 and TRBJ1-1; the match to TRBD1 covers 9 bases. After removal of 4 bases from V and 6 bases from J, the junction contained 3 bases not matched to a gene. The CDR3 length is 13 residues. CDR3 nucleotides: TGTGCCAGCAGTTGGGACAGGGTCTCTGAAGCTTTCTTT. Protein sequence: CASSWDRVSEAFF.

This clone was recorded a few times. The chain is built from TRBV2 and TRBJ1-6, with D possibly being TRBD1 (5 bases). The V gene lost 5 bases and the J gene lost 2 bases, with 10 bases spanning the gap. This CDR3 is 15 amino acids long. Germline loops: CDR1 SNHLY, CDR2 FYNNEI. DNA for the CDR3: TGTGCCAGCAGTTCAGACAGCCCCTATAATTCACCCCTCCACTTT. Translated, it gives CASSSDSPYNSPLHF.

This clone showed up just once. The chain employs TRBV27 and TRBJ2-1; possibly TRBD2 for D (6 bases). The germline CDR1 and CDR2 sequences are MNHEY and SMNVEV (reference sequence). The CDR3 is made up of 14 amino acids. V lost 4 bases and J lost 4, with 11 bases in between. DNA for the CDR3: TGTGCCAGCAGTTGGAGTAGCGGATACAATGAGCAGTTCTTC. Encoded protein: CASSWSSGYNEQFF.

V usage is TRBV24-1 and J usage is TRBJ1-5; TRBD1 aligns across 7 bases. CDR3 size: 13 residues. The V segment lost 6 bases and the J segment 3 bases; nucleotides outside the gene matches: 1. CDR1 is KGHDR, CDR2 SFDVKD, per germline. The DNA for the CDR3 is TGTGCCACCAGTCAGGGGGACAATCAGCCCCAGCATTTT. Encoded protein: CATSQGDNQPQHF.

This chain links TRBV3-1 (or the pseudogene TRBV3-2) with TRBJ2-3; weak D call: TRBD2 (5 bases). The ends were cut back, 4 bases at V and 6 bases at J, with 11 bases in the middle. This CDR3 is built from 13 residues. The germline V gene encodes CDR1 LGHDT and CDR2 YNNKEL (reference sequence). In DNA, the CDR3 is TGTGCCAGCAGCCGCCACCCTAGCGATACGCAGTATTTT. Translating gives CASSRHPSDTQYF.

The rearrangement links TRBV5-4 to TRBJ1-4, with D possibly being TRBD1 (5 bases). V shed 1 base and J shed 8 bases, with 18 bases lying between them. The V gene's germline CDR1 is SGHNT and CDR2 YYREEE (reference sequence). The CDR3 length is 16 residues. The CDR3 here is CASSLSMGLEDEKLFF. CDR3 nucleotides: TGTGCCAGCAGCTTGTCCATGGGACTAGAGGACGAAAAACTGTTTTTT.

The rearrangement links TRBV27 to TRBJ2-7; 7 bases match TRBD1. The CDR3 spans 15 residues. Germline lookup yields CDR1 MNHEY and CDR2 SMNVEV (reference sequence). With V trimmed by 8 bases and J by 2 bases, 12 bases remained unmatched. The CDR3 DNA reads TGTGCCAGCTCGACATACGACGGACAGGCCTACGAGCAGTACTTC. This codes for CASSTYDGQAYEQYF.

The CDR3 nucleotides are TGTGCCAGCAGCAGTCGGGACTGGGGAAGAACTAATGGCTACACCTTC. This sequence encodes CASSSRDWGRTNGYTF. The V and J genes are TRBV5-5 and TRBJ1-2; D might be TRBD1 (5 bases). The CDR3 totals 16 residues. CDR1 and CDR2 from the germline V gene are SGHKS and YYEKEE (reference sequence). The V end was cut by 4 bases, the J end by 6 bases, with 22 bases between. Based on the CDR3 plus reference TRBV5-5 and TRBJ1-2, the full variable domain is DAGVTQSPTHLIKTRGQQVTLRCSPISGHKSVSWYQQVLGQGPQFIFQYYEKEERGRGNFPDRFSARQFPNYSSELNVNALLLGDSALYLCASSSRDWGRTNGYTFGSGTRLTVV.

The chain carries TRBV2 and TRBJ2-7; D gene uncertain. The CDR3 consists of 14 residues. Germline V CDR1 and CDR2: SNHLY, FYNNEI. Trimming cost V 7 bases and J 0 bases, with 13 bases left between them. The CDR3 sequence is CASMRLGASYEQYF. In DNA form, the CDR3 reads TGTGCCAGCATGAGGCTAGGCGCCTCCTACGAGCAGTACTTC.

The chain carries TRBV7-3 and TRBJ2-1, with TRBD2 matching over 11 bases. The CDR3 runs to 16 residues. Losses at the gene ends were 0 bases for V and 4 bases for J; bases not matched to a gene: 2. Germline-derived CDR1 and CDR2 are SGHTA and FQGTGA. The CDR3 DNA follows: TGTGCCAGCAGCTTAACGGGACTAGCGGTATACAATGAGCAGTTCTTC. Its translation: CASSLTGLAVYNEQFF. The full variable domain, completed using reference TRBV7-3 and TRBJ2-1, is GAGVSQTPSNKVTEKGKYVELRCDPISGHTALYWYRQSLGQGPEFLIYFQGTGAADDSGLPNDRFFAVRPEGSVSTLKIQRTERGDSAVYLCASSLTGLAVYNEQFFGPGTRLTVL.

The CDR3 DNA is TGTGCCAGCAGTTACGGGACAAACTACGAGCAGTACTTC. Amino acids: CASSYGTNYEQYF. The J gene is TRBJ2-7, the V gene TRBV6-2 or TRBV6-3; the D gene is possibly TRBD1 (6 bases). The germline V gene encodes CDR1 MNHEY and CDR2 SVGEGT. The CDR3 has 13 amino acids. Trimming removed 2 bases from V and 3 bases from J, with 8 bases in between.

This clone was detected only once. The chain is built from TRBV9 and TRBJ1-5; unclear D gene. V shed 0 bases and J shed 6 bases, with 10 bases lying between them. The germline gives CDR1 SGDLS, CDR2 YYNGEE. The CDR3 contains 14 residues. This CDR3 reads CASSVGVSGQPQHF. In nucleotides, the CDR3 is TGTGCCAGCAGCGTAGGAGTTTCAGGTCAGCCCCAGCATTTT.

The chain carries TRBV30 and TRBJ1-2; a weak D match, TRBD1 (5 bases). Germline V CDR1 and CDR2: GTSNPN, SVGIG (reference sequence). V was clipped by 5 bases and J by 3 bases, with 16 bases between them. This CDR3 has 14 amino acids. CDR3 DNA: TGTGCCTGGGCCTCGACGGGGGGAGACTATGGCTACACCTTC. Translating gives CAWASTGGDYGYTF.

This clone appeared a few times. Sequence at one end of the junction differs from germline and may be a read error. This chain joins TRBV2 and TRBJ2-7; D possibly corresponds to TRBD2 (5 bases). CDR3 length: 13 residues. CDR1 SNHLY and CDR2 FYNNEI come from the germline V gene. The CDR3 sequence is CASTVRRETKSMF. The CDR3 coding sequence is TGTGCCAGCACCGTCCGAAGGGAGACTAAGAGTATGTTC.

This chain uses TRBV5-1 with TRBJ1-1; TRBD1 matches at 8 bases. The germline gives CDR1 SGHRS, CDR2 YFSETQ. CDR3 length: 15 residues. V dropped 4 bases and J dropped 1; count of bases not matched to a gene: 6. CDR3 DNA sequence: TGCGCCAGCAGCGGACAGGGTAGTGGGAACACTGAAGCTTTCTTT. Protein sequence: CASSGQGSGNTEAFF.